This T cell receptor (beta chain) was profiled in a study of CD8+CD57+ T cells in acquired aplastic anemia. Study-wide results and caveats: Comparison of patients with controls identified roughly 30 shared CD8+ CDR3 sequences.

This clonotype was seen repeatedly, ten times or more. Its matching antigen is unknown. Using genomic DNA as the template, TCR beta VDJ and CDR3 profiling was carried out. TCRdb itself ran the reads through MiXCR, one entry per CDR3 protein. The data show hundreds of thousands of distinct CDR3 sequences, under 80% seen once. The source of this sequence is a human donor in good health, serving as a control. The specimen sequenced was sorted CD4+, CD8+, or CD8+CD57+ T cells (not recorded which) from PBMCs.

The DNA of the CDR3 is TGTGCCAGCAGCTTTCGCACTTACACTGAAGCTTTCTTT. It is translated as CASSFRTYTEAFF. V and J are TRBV5-8 and TRBJ1-1; no definite D call. Germline V gene data show CDR1 as SGHTS and CDR2 as YDEGEE. V dropped 2 bases and J dropped 3 bases, with 8 bases sitting between them. This CDR3 spans 13 amino acids.